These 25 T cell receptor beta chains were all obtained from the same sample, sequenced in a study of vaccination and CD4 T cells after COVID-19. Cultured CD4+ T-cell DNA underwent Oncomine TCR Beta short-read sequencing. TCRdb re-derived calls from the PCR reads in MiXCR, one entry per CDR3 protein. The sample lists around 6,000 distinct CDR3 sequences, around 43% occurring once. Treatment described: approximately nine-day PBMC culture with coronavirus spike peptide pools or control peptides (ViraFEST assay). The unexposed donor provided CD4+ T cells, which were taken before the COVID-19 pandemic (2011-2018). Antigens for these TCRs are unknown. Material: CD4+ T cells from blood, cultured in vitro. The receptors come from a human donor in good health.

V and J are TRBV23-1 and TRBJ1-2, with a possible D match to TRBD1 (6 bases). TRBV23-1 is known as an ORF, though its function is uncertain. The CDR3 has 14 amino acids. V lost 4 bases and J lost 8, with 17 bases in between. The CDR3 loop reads CASSRPHGGVGYTF. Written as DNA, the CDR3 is TGCGCCAGCAGTCGTCCACATGGGGGCGTCGGCTACACCTTC.

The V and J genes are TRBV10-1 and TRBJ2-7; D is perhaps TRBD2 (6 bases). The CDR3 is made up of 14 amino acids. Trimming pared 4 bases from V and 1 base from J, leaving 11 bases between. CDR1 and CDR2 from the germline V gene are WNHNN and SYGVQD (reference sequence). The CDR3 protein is CASSGLGRSYEQYF. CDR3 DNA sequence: TGCGCCAGCAGTGGACTAGGGCGTTCCTACGAGCAGTACTTC.

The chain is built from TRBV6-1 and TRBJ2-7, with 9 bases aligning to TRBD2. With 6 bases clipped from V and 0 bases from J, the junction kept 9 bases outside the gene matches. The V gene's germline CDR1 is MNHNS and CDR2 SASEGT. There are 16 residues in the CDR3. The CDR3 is CASRTTSGLSSYEQYF. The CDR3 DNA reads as TGTGCCAGCAGAACCACTAGCGGGCTTTCCTCCTACGAGCAGTACTTC.

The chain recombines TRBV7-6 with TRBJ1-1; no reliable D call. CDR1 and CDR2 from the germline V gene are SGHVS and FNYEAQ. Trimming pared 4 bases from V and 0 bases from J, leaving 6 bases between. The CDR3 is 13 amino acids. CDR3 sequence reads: CASSSDVNTEAFF. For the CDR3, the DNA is TGTGCCAGCAGCTCGGACGTGAACACTGAAGCTTTCTTT. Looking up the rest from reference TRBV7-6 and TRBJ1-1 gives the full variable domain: GAGVSQSPRYKVTKRGQDVALRCDPISGHVSLYWYRQALGQGPEFLTYFNYEAQQDKSGLPNDRFSAERPEGSISTLTIQRTEQRDSAMYRCASSSDVNTEAFFGQGTRLTVV.

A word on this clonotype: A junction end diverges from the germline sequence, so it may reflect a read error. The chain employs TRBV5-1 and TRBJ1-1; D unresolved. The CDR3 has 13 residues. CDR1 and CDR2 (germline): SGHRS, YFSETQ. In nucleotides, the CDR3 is TGCGCCAGCAGCTCCGGTGAGAACACTAAAGCTTTCTTT. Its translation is CASSSGENTKAFF. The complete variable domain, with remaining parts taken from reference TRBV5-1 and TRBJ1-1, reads KAGVTQTPRYLIKTRGQQVTLSCSPISGHRSVSWYQQTPGQGLQFLFEYFSETQRNKGNFPGRFSGRQFSNSRSEMNVSTLELGDSALYLCASSSGENTKAFFGQGTRLTVV.

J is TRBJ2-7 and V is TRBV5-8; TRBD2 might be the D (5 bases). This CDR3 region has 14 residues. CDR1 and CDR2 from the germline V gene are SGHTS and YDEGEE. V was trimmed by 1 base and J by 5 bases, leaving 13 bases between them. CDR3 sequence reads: CASSLLRARDEQYF. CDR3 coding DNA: TGTGCCAGCAGCTTGTTGAGGGCTCGGGACGAGCAGTACTTC.

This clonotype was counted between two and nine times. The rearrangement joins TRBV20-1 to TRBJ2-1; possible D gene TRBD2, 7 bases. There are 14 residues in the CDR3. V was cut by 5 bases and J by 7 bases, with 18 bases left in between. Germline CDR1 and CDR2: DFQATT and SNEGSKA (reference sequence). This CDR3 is CSAHPAGARNEQFF. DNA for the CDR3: TGCAGTGCTCATCCCGCGGGGGCCAGAAATGAGCAGTTCTTC.

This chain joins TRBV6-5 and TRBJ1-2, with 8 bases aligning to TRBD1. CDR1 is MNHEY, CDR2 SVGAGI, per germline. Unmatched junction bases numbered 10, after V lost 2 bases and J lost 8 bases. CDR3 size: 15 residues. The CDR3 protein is CASSYPQGAHRGYTF. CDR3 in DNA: TGTGCCAGCAGTTACCCCCAGGGGGCGCATCGGGGCTACACCTTC.

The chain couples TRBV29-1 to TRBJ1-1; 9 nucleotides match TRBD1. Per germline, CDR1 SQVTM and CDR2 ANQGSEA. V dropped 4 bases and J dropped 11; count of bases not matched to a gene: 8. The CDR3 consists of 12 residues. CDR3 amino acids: CSVGTGVITAFF. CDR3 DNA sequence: TGCAGCGTTGGGACAGGGGTCATTACGGCTTTCTTT. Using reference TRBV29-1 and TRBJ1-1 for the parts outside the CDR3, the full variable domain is SAVISQKPSRDICQRGTSLTIQCQVDSQVTMMFWYRQQPGQSLTLIATANQGSEATYESGFVIDKFPISRPNLTFSTLTVSNMSPEDSSIYLCSVGTGVITAFFGQGTRLTVV.

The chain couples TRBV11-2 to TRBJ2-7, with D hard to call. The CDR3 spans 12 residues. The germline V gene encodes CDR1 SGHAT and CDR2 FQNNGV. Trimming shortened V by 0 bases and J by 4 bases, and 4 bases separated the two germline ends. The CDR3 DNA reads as TGTGCCAGCAGCTTAGACAGGTACGAGCAGTACTTC. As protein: CASSLDRYEQYF.

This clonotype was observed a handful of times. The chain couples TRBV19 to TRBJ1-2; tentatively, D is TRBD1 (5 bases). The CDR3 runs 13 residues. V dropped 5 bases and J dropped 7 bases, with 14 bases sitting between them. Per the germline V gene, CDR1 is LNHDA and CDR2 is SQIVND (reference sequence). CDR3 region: CASSVGEWTGYTF. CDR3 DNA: TGTGCCAGTAGTGTGGGGGAGTGGACTGGCTACACCTTC.

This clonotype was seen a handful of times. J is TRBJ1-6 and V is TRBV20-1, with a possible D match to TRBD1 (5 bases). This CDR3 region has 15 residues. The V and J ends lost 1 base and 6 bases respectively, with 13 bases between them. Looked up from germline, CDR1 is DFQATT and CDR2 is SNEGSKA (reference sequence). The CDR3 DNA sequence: TGCAGTGCTAGAGCGGAGGGGCAGGGTAATTCACCCCTCCACTTT. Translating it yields CSARAEGQGNSPLHF.

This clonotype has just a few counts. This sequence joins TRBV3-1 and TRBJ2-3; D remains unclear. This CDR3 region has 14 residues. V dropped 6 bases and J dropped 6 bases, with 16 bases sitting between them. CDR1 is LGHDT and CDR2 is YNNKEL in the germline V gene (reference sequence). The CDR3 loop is CASSAIGMGDTQYF. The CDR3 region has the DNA TGTGCCAGCAGTGCCATTGGGATGGGGGATACGCAGTATTTT.

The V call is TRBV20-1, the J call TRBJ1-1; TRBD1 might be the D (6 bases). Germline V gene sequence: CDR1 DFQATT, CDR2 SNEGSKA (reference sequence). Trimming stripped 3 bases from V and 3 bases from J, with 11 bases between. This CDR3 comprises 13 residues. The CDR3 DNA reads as TGCAGTGCTAGGGGCAGACAGGACACTGAAGCTTTCTTT. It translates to CSARGRQDTEAFF.

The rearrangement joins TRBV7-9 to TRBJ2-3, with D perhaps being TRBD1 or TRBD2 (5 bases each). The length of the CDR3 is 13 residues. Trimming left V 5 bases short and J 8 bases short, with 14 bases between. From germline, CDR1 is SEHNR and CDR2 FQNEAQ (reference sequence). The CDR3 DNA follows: TGTGCCAGCAGCCTCACAGGAGGTGGTACGCAGTATTTT. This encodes CASSLTGGGTQYF.

The CDR3 DNA sequence: TGTGCCAGCAGCTTGGGACGGCGCGGAACCGGCTACACCTTC. Translating gives CASSLGRRGTGYTF. The rearrangement uses TRBV5-6 and TRBJ1-2; unclear D gene. V was cut by 0 bases and J by 8 bases, with 14 bases left in between. This CDR3 comprises 14 residues. The germline gives CDR1 SGHDT, CDR2 YYEEEE.

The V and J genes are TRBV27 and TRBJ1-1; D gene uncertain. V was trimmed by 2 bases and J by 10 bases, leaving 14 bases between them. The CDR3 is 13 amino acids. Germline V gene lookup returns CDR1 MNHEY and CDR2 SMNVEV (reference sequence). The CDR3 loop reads CASSLRITSSAFF. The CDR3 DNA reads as TGTGCCAGCAGTTTAAGAATTACCTCGTCAGCTTTCTTT.

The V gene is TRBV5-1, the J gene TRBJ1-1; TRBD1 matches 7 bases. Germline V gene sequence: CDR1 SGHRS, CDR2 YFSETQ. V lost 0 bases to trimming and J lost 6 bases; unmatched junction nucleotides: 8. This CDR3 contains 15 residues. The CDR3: CASSLGWGQSAEAFF. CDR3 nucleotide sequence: TGCGCCAGCAGCTTGGGATGGGGACAGAGCGCTGAAGCTTTCTTT.

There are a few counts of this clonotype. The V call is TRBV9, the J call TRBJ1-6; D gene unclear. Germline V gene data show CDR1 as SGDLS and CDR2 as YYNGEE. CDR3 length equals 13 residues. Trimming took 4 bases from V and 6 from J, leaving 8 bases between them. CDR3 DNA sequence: TGTGCCAGCAGCCCTAGAAGTAATTCACCCCTCCACTTT. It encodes CASSPRSNSPLHF.

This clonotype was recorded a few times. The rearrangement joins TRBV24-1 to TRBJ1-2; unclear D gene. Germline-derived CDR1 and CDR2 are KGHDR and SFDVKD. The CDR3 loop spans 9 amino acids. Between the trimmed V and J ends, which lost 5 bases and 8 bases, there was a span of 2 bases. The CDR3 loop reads CATSAGYTF. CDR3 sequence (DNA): TGTGCCACCAGTGCGGGCTACACCTTC.

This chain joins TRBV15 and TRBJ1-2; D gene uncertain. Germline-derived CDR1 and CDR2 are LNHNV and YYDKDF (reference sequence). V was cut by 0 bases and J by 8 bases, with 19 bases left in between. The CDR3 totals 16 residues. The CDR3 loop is CATSRDAGKGNVGYTF. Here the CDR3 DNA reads TGTGCCACCAGCAGAGATGCCGGTAAGGGAAATGTCGGCTACACCTTC.

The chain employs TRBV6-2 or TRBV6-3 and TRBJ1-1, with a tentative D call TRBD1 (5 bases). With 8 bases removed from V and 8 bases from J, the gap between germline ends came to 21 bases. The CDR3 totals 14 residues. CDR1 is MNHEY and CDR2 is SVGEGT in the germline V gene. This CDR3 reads CASVPSSGGTEAFF. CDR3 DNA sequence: TGTGCCAGCGTCCCCTCCTCTGGGGGTACAGAAGCTTTCTTT.

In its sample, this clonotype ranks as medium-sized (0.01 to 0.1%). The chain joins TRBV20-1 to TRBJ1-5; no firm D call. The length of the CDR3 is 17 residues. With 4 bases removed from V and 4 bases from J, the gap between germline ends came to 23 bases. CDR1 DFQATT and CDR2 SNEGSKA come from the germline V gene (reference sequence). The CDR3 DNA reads TGCAGTGCTACACCCCTAATGGACCTAACAAATAATCAGCCCCAGCATTTT. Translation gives CSATPLMDLTNNQPQHF.

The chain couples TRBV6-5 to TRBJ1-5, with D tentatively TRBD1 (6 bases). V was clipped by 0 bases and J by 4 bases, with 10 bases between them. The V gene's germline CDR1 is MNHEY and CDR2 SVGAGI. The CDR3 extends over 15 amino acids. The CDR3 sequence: CASSYSEGGNQPQHF. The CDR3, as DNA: TGTGCCAGCAGTTACTCGGAGGGGGGGAATCAGCCCCAGCATTTT.

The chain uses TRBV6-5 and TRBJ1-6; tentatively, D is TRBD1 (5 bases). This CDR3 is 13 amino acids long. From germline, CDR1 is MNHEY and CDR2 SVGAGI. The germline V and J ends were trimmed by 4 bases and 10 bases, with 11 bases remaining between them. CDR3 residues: CASSSGRVSPLHF. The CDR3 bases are TGTGCCAGCAGTTCCGGCAGGGTCTCACCCCTCCACTTT.